The present TCR beta chain was sequenced within a study of blood T cell repertoires in COVID-19. Background on the study: Acute-phase and convalescent COVID-19 samples originated in the United States, Italy and Spain. Sample material is recorded as cDNA or gDNA derived from T cells, B-cell-depleted T cells, or PBMCs.

Sequencing used immunoSEQ multiplex PCR; TCRdb keeps in-frame clones, though not all of them. This table has about 270,000 clones, more than 70% appearing once. The CDR3 sequence is 15 residues long. Germline CDR1 is MNHEY and CDR2 is SVGAGI. Unmatched junction bases numbered 10, after V lost 7 bases and J lost 8 bases. This clone was picked up a small number of times. Specimen: peripheral blood. The source is a woman younger than 30 with acute or convalescent COVID-19. V usage is TRBV6-5 and J usage is TRBJ1-4, with 10 positions matching TRBD1. CDR3 loop: CASNQAGQGREKLFF. The CDR3 DNA sequence: TGTGCCAGCAACCAAGCGGGACAGGGGAGGGAAAAACTGTTTTTT.